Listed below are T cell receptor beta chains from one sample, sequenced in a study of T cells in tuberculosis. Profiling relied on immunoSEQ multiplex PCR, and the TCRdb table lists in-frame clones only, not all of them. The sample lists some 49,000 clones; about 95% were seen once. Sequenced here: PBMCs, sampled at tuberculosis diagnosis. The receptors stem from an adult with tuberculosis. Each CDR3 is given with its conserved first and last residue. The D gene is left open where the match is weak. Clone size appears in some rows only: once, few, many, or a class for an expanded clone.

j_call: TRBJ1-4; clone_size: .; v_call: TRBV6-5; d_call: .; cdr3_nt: TGTGCCAGCAGCGACCGGGGGGGACGGGAAAAACTGTTTTTT; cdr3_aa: CASSDRGGREKLFF
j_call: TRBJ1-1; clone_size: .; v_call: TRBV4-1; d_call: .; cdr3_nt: TGCGCCAGCAGCCAAACCCCAGGGGCCATGAACACTGAAGCTTTCTTT; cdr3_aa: CASSQTPGAMNTEAFF
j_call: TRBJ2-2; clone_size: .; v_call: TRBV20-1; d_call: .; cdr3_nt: TGCAGTGCTAGGGGCTCCGGGGAGCTGTTTTTT; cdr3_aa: CSARGSGELFF
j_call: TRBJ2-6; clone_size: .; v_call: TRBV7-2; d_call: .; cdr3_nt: TGTGCCAGTGGCGGGGCTGGGGCCAACGTCCTGACTTTC; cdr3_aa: CASGGAGANVLTF
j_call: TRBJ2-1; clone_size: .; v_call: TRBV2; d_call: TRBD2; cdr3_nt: TGTGCCAGCCCTATAGCGGGAGGGCCCTTTCAACACCCATTCGACAATGAGCAGTTCTTC; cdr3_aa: CASPIAGGPFQHPFDNEQFF
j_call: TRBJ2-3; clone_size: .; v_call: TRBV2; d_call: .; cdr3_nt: TGTGCCAGCAGTAGCGGTAGAACAGATACGCAGTATTTT; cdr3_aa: CASSSGRTDTQYF
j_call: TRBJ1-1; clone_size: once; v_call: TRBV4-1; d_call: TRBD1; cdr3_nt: TGCGCCAGCAGCCAATTACCGGGACAGGGGGCCGACACTGAAGCTTTCTTT; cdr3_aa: CASSQLPGQGADTEAFF
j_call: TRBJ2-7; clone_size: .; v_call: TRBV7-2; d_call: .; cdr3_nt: TGTGCCAGCAGCTTAGTCGGGGGGCCAACCTACGAGCAGTACTTC; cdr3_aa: CASSLVGGPTYEQYF
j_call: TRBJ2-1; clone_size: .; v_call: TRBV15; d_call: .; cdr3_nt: TGTGCCACGCGCTCTTACAATGAGCAGTTCTTC; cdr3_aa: CATRSYNEQFF
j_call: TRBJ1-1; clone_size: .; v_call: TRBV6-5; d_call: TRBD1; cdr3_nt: TGTGCCAGCACCCAGGGGGCGCGGACTGAAGCTTTCTTT; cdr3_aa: CASTQGARTEAFF
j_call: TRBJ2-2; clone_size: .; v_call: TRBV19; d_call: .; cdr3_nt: TGTGCCAGTAGTAGGGGACTCCTCAAGAACACCGGGGAGCTGTTTTTT; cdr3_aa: CASSRGLLKNTGELFF
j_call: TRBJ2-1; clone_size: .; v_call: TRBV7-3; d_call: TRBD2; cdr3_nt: TGTGCCAGCAGCTTTCAACCGGGAGGCAATGAGCAGTTCTTC; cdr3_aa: CASSFQPGGNEQFF
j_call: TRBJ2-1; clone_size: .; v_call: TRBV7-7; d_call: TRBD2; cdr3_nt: TGTGCTAGCAGCCCCGGGGGGGGCAATGAGCAGTTCTTC; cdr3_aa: CASSPGGGNEQFF
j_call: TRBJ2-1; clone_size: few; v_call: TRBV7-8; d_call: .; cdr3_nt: TGTGCCAGCAGCTCGACAGGACTAGGGTACAATGAGCAGTTCTTC; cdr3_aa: CASSSTGLGYNEQFF
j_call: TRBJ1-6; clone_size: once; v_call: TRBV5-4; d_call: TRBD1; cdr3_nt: TGTGCCAGCAGCTCGCCCAGACAGGGGCAGGATTCACCCCTCCACTTT; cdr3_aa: CASSSPRQGQDSPLHF
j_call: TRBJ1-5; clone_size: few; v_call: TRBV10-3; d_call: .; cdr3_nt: TGTGCCATCAGTCTGGCTGGGGGGCAGCCCCAGCATTTT; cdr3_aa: CAISLAGGQPQHF
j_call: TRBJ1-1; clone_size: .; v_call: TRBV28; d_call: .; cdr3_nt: TGTGCCAGCGAAACGTGGGGAGGAGACACTGAAGCTTTCTTT; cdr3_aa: CASETWGGDTEAFF
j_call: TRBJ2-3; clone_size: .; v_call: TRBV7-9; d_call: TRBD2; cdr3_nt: TGTGCCAGCAGCTTAGGTCGTCTAGCGGGGAGCACAGATACGCAGTATTTT; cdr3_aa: CASSLGRLAGSTDTQYF
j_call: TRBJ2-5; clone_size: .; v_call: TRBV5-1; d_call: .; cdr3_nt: TGCGCCAGCAGTCAGGGGAACCAAGAGACCCAGTACTTC; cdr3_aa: CASSQGNQETQYF
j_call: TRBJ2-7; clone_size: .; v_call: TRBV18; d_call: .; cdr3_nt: TGTGCCAGCTCACCAGCGGATGCCTACGAGCAGTACTTC; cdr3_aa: CASSPADAYEQYF
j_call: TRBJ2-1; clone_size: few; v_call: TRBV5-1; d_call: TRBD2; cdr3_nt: TGCGCCAGCCAACCTAGACTAGCGGGAGGCAATGAGCAGTTCTTC; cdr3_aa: CASQPRLAGGNEQFF
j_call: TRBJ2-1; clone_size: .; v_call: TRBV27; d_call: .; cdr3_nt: TGTGCCAGCAGTCCGCTATCCTACAATGAGCAGTTCTTC; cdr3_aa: CASSPLSYNEQFF
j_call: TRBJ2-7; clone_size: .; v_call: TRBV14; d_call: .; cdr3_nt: TGTGCCAGCAGCCAAGTTAGCAGGGTCGAGCAGTACTTC; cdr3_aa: CASSQVSRVEQYF
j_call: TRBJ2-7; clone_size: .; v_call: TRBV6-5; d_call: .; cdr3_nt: TGTGCCAGCAGTAGAACAGGGCTGAGCTCCTACGAGCAGTACTTC; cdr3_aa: CASSRTGLSSYEQYF
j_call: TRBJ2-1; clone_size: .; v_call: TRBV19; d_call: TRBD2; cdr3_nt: TGTGCCAGTAGTATAGATCGAGTGAGCGGGGCTGAGCAGTTCTTC; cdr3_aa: CASSIDRVSGAEQFF
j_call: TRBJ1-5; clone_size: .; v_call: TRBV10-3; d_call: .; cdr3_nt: TGTGCCATCGGGGGGAATCAGCCCCAGCATTTT; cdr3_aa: CAIGGNQPQHF
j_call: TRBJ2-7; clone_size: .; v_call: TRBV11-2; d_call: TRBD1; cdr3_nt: TGTGCCAGCAGCCTTAGTCCCACTTCGGGGACAGGCCATTACGAGCAGTACTTC; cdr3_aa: CASSLSPTSGTGHYEQYF
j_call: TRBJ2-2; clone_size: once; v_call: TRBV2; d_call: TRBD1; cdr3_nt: TGTGCCAGCAGGACGACAGGGGGCACCGGGGAGCTGTTTTTT; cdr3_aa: CASRTTGGTGELFF
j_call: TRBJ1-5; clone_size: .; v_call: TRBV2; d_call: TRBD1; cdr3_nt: TGTGCCAGCAAGGGGACAGTCAATCAGCCCCAGCATTTT; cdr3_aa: CASKGTVNQPQHF
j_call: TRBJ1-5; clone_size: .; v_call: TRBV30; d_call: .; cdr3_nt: TGTGCCTGGAGTGTAGGGGCCGAAAGCCAGCCCCAGCATTTT; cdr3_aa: CAWSVGAESQPQHF
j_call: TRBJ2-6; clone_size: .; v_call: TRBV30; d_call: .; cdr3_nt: TGTGCCTGGACTACAGGCTCTGGGGCCAACGTCCTGACTTTC; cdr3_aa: CAWTTGSGANVLTF
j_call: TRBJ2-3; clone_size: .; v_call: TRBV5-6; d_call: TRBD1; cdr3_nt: TGTGCCAGCAGCTGGGACAGGGGCGCAGGCACAGATACGCAGTATTTT; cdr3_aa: CASSWDRGAGTDTQYF
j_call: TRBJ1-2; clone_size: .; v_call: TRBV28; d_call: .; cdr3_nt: TGTGTCACCAACAGACCCAAGGGGTATGGCTACACCTTC; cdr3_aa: CVTNRPKGYGYTF
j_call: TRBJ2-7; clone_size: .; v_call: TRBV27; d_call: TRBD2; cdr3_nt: TGTGCCAGCAGTCTAGGGACTAGCGGGAACTACGAGCAGTACTTC; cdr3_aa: CASSLGTSGNYEQYF
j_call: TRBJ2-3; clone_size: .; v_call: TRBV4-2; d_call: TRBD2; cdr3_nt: TGTGCCAGCAGCCAAGGCGTCGGGACTAGCGGGGGCTATTCCTCACATACGCAGTATTTT; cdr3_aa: CASSQGVGTSGGYSSHTQYF
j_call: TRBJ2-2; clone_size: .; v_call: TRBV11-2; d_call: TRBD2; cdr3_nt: TGTGCCAGCAGCTTACGGGGGGTGAACACCGGGGAGCTGTTTTTT; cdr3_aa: CASSLRGVNTGELFF
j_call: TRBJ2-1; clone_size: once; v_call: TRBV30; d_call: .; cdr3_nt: TGTGCCTGGGAGGCCGGGTCCTACAATGAGCAGTTCTTC; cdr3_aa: CAWEAGSYNEQFF
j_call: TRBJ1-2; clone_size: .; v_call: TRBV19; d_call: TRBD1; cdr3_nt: TGTGCCACCCACGACAGGGCGAGCAACTATGGCTACACCTTC; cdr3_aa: CATHDRASNYGYTF
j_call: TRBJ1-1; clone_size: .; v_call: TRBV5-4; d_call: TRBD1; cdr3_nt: TGTGCCAGCAGCTTTGGGACAGGCACTGAAGCTTTCTTT; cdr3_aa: CASSFGTGTEAFF
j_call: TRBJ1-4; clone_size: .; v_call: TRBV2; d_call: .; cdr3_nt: TGTGCCAGCAGTGAAAGCCCCGGGGTGCGAAAACTGTTTTTT; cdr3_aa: CASSESPGVRKLFF
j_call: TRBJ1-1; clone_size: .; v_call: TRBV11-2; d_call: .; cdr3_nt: TGTGCCAGCACCACCTCCGCCGGTTACACTGAAGCTTTCTTT; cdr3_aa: CASTTSAGYTEAFF
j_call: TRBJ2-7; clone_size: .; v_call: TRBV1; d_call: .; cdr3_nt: TGCACCAGCAGCACACGACCCGGGACAGACGGCGAGCAGTACTTC; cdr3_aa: CTSSTRPGTDGEQYF
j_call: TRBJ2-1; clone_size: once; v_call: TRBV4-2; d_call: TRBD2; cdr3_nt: TGTGCCAGCTGCGGGAGCGGGAGGAATGAGCAGTTCTTC; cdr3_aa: CASCGSGRNEQFF
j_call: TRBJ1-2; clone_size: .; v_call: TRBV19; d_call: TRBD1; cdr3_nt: TGTGCCAGTACCATGGGGACAGGGGGCTCTTATGGCTACACCTTC; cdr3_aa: CASTMGTGGSYGYTF